This TCR beta chain was profiled in a study of beta chain features in type 1 diabetes. Comments on this clone: Its antigen is unknown.

Isolated RNA was reverse transcribed in full, so expressed TCRB transcripts were sequenced. Profiled with immunoSEQ multiplex PCR; TCRdb holds only in-frame clones, not every one. This sample has about 650,000 clones; approximately 13% occur once, and the top ten carry more than 0.09%. Blood was drawn once from each donor into heparinised tubes. The draws averaged about 0.11 L. A CD45RO/CCR7/CD25/CD127/CD95/CD27 panel sorted naive, central memory, regulatory and stem cell-like memory CD4+ cells. Germline V CDR1 and CDR2: SGHTA, FQGNSA. This CDR3 comprises 14 residues. V lost 4 bases, J lost 6 bases, and 9 bases stayed unmatched. Findings and limits, study-wide: Naive, central memory and Treg TCRB repertoires appeared more alike in patients than in healthy donors. The study found moderately but significantly shorter TCRB CDR3s in all four CD4+ subsets of Type 1 diabetes patients.

The V call is TRBV7-2, the J call TRBJ2-7, with 7 bases lining up with TRBD1. Input material: naive CD4+ T cells from blood. The receptor was derived from a man between 25 and 39 years old with type 1 diabetes. The CDR3 is CASSSPSTGTEQYF. DNA of the CDR3: TGTGCCAGCAGCTCCCCATCGACAGGGACCGAGCAGTACTTC.